This T cell receptor (beta chain) was recorded in a study of Tregs in tolerant kidney transplant recipients. Findings and caveats of the study: No direct test of biological reproducibility was done here. Validation in larger populations is needed because few patients were studied.

Germline V gene sequence: CDR1 LNHDA, CDR2 SQIVND (reference sequence). CDR3 length: 17 amino acids. The junction had 17 bases not matched to a gene; V was cut back by 10 bases and J by 5 bases. Here immunoSEQ multiplex PCR was the method, and the copy in TCRdb shows in-frame clones only, minus some. This sample contains 30,000 or so clones. Worth noting for this clone: Its antigen is unknown. Coverage ceases 3 residues before the CDR3 finishes, and the germline J gene fills in the end.

Thawed PBMCs were FACS-sorted into unstimulated CD4+CD25+CD127- regulatory T cells, CD4+CD25- non-regulatory cells, CD4 and CD8 cells. The rearrangement links TRBV19 to TRBJ2-2, with 9 bases that match TRBD1. The sequence derives from a human donor who received a combined kidney and bone marrow transplant. Source: CD8+ T cells from blood, taken before the transplant. The CDR3 here is CATLGEDRGIWTGELFF. CDR3 bases read: TGTGCCACCCTAGGAGAGGACAGGGGAATTTGGACCGGGGAG.